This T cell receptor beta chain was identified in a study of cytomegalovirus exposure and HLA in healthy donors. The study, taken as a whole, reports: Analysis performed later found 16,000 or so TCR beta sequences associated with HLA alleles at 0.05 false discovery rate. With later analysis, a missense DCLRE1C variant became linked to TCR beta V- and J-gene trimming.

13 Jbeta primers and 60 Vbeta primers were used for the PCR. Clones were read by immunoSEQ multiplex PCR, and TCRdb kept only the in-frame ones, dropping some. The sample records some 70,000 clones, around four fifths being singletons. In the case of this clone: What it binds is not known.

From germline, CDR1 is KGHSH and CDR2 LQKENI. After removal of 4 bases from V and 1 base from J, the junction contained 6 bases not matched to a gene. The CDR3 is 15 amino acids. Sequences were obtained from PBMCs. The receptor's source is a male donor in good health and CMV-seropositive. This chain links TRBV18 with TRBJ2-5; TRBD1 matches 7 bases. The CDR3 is CASSRSTGPQETQYF. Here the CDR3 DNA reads TGTGCCAGCTCACGTTCGACAGGGCCCCAAGAGACCCAGTACTTC.